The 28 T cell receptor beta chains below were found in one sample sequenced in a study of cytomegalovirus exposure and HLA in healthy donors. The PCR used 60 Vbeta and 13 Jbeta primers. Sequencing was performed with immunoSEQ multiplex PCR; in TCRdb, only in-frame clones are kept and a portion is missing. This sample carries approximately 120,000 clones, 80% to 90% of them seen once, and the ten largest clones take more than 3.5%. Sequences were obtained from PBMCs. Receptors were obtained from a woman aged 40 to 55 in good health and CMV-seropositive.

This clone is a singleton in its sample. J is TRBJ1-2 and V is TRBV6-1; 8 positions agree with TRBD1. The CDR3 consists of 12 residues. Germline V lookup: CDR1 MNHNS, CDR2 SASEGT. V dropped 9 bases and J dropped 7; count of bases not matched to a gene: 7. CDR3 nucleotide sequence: TGTGCCAGGGGGACAGGACAGGGTGGCTACACCTTC. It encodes CARGTGQGGYTF.

The CDR3 is CAWSLENYGYTF. The CDR3 nucleotides are TGTGCCTGGAGTTTGGAGAACTATGGCTACACCTTC. The chain employs TRBV30 and TRBJ1-2; D call uncertain. Per germline, CDR1 GTSNPN and CDR2 SVGIG (reference sequence). The CDR3 contains 12 residues. Trimming shortened V by 2 bases and J by 2 bases, and 6 bases separated the two germline ends. The full variable domain, rest sourced from reference TRBV30 and TRBJ1-2, is SQTIHQWPATLVQPVGSPLSLECTVEGTSNPNLYWYRQAAGRGLQLLFYSVGIGQISSEVPQNLSASRPQDRQFILSSKKLLLSDSGFYLCAWSLENYGYTFGSGTRLTVV.

In DNA form, the CDR3 reads TGTGCCAGCAGTTTACCGGGCTATGGCTACACCTTC. Translating it yields CASSLPGYGYTF. The chain joins TRBV28 to TRBJ1-2; D is unclear. The CDR3 totals 12 residues. V lost 2 bases to trimming and J lost 4 bases, with 5 bases between them. Germline assignment: CDR1 MDHEN and CDR2 SYDVKM.

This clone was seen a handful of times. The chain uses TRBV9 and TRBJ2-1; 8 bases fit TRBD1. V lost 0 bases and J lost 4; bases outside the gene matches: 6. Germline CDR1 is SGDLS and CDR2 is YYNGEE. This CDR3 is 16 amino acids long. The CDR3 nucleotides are TGTGCCAGCAGCGTAGGACAGGGGAGCGGTTACAATGAGCAGTTCTTC. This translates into CASSVGQGSGYNEQFF.

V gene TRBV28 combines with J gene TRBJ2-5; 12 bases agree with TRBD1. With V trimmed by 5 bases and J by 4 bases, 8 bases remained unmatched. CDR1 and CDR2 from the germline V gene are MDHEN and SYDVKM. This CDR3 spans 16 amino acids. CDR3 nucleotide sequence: TGTGCCAGCAGTCCACCGGGACAGGGGGCTGGAGAGACCCAGTACTTC. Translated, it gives CASSPPGQGAGETQYF.

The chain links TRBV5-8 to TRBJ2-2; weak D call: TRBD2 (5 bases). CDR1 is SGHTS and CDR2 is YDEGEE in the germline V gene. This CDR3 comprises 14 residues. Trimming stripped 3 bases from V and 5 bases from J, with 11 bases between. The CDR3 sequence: CASSYGVWTGELFF. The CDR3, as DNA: TGTGCCAGCAGCTACGGGGTATGGACCGGGGAGCTGTTTTTT. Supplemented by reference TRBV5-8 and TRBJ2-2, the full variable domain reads EAGVTQSPTHLIKTRGQQATLRCSPISGHTSVYWYQQALGLGLQFLLWYDEGEERNRGNFPPRFSGRQFPNYSSELNVNALELEDSALYLCASSYGVWTGELFFGEGSRLTVL.

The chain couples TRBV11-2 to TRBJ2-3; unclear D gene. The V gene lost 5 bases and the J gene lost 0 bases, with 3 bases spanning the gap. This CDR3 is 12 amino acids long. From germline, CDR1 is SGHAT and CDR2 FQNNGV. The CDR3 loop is CASSLSTDTQYF. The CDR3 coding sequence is TGTGCCAGCAGCCTTAGCACAGATACGCAGTATTTT.

The CDR3 is CASSHAGDPGNTIYF. The CDR3 bases are TGTGCCAGCAGCCACGCGGGGGATCCTGGAAACACCATATATTTT. This chain joins TRBV9 and TRBJ1-3, with D tentatively TRBD1 (5 bases). Germline V gene sequence: CDR1 SGDLS, CDR2 YYNGEE. The CDR3 has 15 amino acids. The germline V and J ends were trimmed by 4 bases and 2 bases, with 13 bases remaining between them. Filled out from reference TRBV9 and TRBJ1-3, the complete variable domain reads DSGVTQTPKHLITATGQRVTLRCSPRSGDLSVYWYQQSLDQGLQFLIQYYNGEERAKGNILERFSAQQFPDLHSELNLSSLELGDSALYFCASSHAGDPGNTIYFGEGSWLTVV.

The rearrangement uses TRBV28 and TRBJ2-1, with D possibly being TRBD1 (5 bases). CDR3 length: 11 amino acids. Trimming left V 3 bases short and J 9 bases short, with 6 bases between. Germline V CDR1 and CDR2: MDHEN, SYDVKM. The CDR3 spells CASSLGLEQFF. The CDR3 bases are TGTGCCAGCAGTTTGGGGCTTGAGCAGTTCTTC.

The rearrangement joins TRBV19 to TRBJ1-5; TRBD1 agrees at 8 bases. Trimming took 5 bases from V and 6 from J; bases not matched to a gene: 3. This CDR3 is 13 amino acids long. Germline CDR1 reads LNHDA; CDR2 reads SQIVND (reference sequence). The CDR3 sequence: CASSPGQGQPQHF. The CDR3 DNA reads TGTGCCAGTAGTCCCGGACAGGGTCAGCCCCAGCATTTT.

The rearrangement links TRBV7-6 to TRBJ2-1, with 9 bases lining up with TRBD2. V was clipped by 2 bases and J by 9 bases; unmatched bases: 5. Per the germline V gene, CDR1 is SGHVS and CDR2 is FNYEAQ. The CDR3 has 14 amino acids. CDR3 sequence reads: CASSLTREGLEQFF. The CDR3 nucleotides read TGTGCCAGCAGCTTAACGCGGGAGGGCCTTGAGCAGTTCTTC. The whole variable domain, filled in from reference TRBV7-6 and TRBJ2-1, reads GAGVSQSPRYKVTKRGQDVALRCDPISGHVSLYWYRQALGQGPEFLTYFNYEAQQDKSGLPNDRFSAERPEGSISTLTIQRTEQRDSAMYRCASSLTREGLEQFFGPGTRLTVL.

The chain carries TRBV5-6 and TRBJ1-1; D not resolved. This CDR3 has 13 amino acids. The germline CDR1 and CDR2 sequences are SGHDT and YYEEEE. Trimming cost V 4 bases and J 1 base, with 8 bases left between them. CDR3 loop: CASSQVKNTEAFF. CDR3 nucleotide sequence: TGTGCCAGCAGCCAGGTTAAGAACACTGAAGCTTTCTTT.

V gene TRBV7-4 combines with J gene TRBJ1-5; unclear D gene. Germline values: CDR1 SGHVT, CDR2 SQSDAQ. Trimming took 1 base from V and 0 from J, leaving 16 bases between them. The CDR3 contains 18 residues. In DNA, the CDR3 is TGTGCCAGCAGCTTAGGGGGAGACAACAGAATTAGCAATCAGCCCCAGCATTTT. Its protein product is CASSLGGDNRISNQPQHF.

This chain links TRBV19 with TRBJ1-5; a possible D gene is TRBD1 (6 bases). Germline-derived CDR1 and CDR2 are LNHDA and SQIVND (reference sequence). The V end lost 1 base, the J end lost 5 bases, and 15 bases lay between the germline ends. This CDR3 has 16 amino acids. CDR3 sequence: CASSIVPERGYQPQHF. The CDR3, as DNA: TGTGCCAGTAGTATAGTCCCGGAGAGGGGGTATCAGCCCCAGCATTTT.

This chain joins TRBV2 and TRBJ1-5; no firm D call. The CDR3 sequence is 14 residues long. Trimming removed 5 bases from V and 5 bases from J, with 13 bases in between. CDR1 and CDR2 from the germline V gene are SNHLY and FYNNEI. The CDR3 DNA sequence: TGTGCCAGCAGTCGAGAGGGTACAGATCAGCCCCAGCATTTT. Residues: CASSREGTDQPQHF.

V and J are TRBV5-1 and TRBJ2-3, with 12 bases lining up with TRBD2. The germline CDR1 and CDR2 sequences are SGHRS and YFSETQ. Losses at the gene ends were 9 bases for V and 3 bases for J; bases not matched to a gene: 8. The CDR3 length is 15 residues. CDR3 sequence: CATATSGSQTDTQYF. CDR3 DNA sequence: TGCGCCACCGCGACTAGCGGGAGTCAGACAGATACGCAGTATTTT.

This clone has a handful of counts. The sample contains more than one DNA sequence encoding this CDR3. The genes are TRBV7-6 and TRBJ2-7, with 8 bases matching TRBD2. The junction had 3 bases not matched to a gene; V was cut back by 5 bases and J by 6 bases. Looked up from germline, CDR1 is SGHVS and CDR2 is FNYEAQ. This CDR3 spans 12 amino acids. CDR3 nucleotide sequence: TGTGCCAGCAGCCCCGGGGGGGTCGAGCAGTACTTC. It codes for CASSPGGVEQYF.

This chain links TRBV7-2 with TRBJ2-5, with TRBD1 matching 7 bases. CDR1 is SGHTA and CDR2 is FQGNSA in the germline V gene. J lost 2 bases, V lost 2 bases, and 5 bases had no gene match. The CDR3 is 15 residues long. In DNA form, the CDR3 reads TGTGCCAGCAGCTTAAACAGGGGAACACAAGAGACCCAGTACTTC. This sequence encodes CASSLNRGTQETQYF. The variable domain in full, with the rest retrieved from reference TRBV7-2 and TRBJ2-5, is GAGVSQSPSNKVTEKGKDVELRCDPISGHTALYWYRQSLGQGLEFLIYFQGNSAPDKSGLPSDRFSAERTGGSVSTLTIQRTQQEDSAVYLCASSLNRGTQETQYFGPGTRLLVL.

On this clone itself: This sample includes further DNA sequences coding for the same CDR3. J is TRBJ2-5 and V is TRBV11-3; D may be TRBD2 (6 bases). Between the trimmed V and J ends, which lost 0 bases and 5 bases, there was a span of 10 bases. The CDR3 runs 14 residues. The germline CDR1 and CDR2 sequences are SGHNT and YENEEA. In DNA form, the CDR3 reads TGTGCCAGCAGCTTAGATCCGGGGAGGGAGACCCAGTACTTC. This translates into CASSLDPGRETQYF.

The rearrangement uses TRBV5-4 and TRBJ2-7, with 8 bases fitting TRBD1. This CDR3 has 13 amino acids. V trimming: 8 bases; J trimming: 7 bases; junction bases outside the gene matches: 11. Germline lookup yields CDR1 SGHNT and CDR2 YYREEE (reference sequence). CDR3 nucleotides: TGTGCCAGTACCGGACAGGGCTACGGGGAGCAGTACTTC. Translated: CASTGQGYGEQYF. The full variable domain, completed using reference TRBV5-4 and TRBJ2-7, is ETGVTQSPTHLIKTRGQQVTLRCSSQSGHNTVSWYQQALGQGPQFIFQYYREEENGRGNFPPRFSGLQFPNYSSELNVNALELDDSALYLCASTGQGYGEQYFGPGTRLTVT.

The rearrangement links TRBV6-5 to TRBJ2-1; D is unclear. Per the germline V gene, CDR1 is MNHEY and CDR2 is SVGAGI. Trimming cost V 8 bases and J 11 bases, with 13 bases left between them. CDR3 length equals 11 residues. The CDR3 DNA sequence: TGTGCCAGCTCGTCGGTAGAGAAGCAGTTCTTC. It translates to CASSSVEKQFF.

The CDR3 sequence is CASSRQTGEGGNTIYF. The CDR3 DNA follows: TGTGCCAGCAGCCGACAAACAGGGGAAGGTGGAAACACCATATATTTT. This chain uses TRBV11-3 with TRBJ1-3, with 7 bases identical to TRBD1. CDR1 is SGHNT, CDR2 YENEEA, per germline. The V and J ends lost 5 bases and 3 bases, in that order; junction bases with no gene match: 10. The CDR3 sequence is 16 residues long. The full variable domain, with the rest looked up from reference TRBV11-3 and TRBJ1-3, is EAGVVQSPRYKIIEKKQPVAFWCNPISGHNTLYWYLQNLGQGPELLIRYENEEAVDDSQLPKDRFSAERLKGVDSTLKIQPAELGDSAVYLCASSRQTGEGGNTIYFGEGSWLTVV.

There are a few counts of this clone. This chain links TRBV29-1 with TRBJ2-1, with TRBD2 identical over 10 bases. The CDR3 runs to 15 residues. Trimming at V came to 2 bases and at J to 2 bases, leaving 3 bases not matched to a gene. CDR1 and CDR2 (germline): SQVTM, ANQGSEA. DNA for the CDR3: TGCAGCGTTGAACTAGCGGGAGCGCCCTACAATGAGCAGTTCTTC. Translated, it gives CSVELAGAPYNEQFF.

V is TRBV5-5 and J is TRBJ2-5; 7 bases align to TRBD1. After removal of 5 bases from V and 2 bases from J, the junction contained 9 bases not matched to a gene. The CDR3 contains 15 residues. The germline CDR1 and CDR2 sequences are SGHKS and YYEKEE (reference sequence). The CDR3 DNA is TGTGCCAGCAGTTCGGACAGGTGGGGGCAAGAGACCCAGTACTTC. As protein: CASSSDRWGQETQYF. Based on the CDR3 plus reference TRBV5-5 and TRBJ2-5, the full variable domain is DAGVTQSPTHLIKTRGQQVTLRCSPISGHKSVSWYQQVLGQGPQFIFQYYEKEERGRGNFPDRFSARQFPNYSSELNVNALLLGDSALYLCASSSDRWGQETQYFGPGTRLLVL.

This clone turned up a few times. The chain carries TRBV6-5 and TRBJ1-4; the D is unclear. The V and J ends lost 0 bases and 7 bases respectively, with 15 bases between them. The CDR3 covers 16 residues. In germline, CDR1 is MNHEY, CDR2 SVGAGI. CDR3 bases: TGTGCCAGCAGTTACTCGACTGCGGCCGTTTTTGAAAAACTGTTTTTT. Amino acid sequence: CASSYSTAAVFEKLFF.

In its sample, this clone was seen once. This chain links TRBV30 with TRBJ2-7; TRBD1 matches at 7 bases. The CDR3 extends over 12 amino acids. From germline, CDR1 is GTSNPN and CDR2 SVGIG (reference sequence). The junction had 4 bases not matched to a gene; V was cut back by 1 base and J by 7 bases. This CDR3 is CAWSEGAWEQYF. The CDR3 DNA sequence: TGTGCCTGGAGTGAGGGGGCGTGGGAGCAGTACTTC.

The CDR3 sequence is CASSEMPGYEQYF. CDR3 DNA sequence: TGCGCCAGCAGTGAGATGCCGGGTTACGAGCAGTACTTC. The chain joins TRBV10-1 to TRBJ2-5; D uncertain. The J call is uncertain, as TRBJ2-7 better fits the DNA end. CDR3 size: 13 residues. Germline V CDR1 and CDR2: WNHNN, SYGVQD (reference sequence).

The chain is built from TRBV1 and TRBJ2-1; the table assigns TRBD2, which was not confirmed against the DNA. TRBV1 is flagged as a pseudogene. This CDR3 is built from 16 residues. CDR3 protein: CTSSQGLVSSYNEQFF. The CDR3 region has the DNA TGCACCAGCAGCCAAGGACTAGTCTCTTCCTACAATGAGCAGTTCTTC.